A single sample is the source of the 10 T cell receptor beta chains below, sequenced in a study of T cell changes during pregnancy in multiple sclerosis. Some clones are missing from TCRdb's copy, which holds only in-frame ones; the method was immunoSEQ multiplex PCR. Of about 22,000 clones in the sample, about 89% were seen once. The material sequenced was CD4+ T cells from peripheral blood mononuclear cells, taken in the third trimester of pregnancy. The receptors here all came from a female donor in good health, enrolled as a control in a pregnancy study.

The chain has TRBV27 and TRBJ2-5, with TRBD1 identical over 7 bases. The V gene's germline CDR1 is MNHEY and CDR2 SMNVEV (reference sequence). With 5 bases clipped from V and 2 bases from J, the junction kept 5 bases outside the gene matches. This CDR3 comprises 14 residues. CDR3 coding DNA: TGTGCCAGCAGTCATAAACAGGGGCAAGAGACCCAGTACTTC. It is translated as CASSHKQGQETQYF.

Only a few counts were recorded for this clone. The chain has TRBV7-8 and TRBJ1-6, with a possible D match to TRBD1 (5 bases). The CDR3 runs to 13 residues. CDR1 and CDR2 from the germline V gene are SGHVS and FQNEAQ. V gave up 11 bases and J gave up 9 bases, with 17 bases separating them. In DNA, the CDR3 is TGTGCCTGTCGGGAGGGGCCGGGTTCACCCCTCCACTTT. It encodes CACREGPGSPLHF. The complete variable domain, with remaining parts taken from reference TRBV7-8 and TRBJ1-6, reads GAGVSQSPRYKVAKRGQDVALRCDPISGHVSLFWYQQALGQGPEFLTYFQNEAQLDKSGLPSDRFFAERPEGSVSTLKIQRTQQEDSAVYLCACREGPGSPLHFGNGTRLTVT.

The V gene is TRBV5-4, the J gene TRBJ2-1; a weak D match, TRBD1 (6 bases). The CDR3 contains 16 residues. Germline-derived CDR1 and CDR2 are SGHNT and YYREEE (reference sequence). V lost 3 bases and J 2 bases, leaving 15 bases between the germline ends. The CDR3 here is CASSSSQGPTYNEQFF. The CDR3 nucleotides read TGTGCCAGCAGCTCGTCACAGGGACCTACCTACAATGAGCAGTTCTTC.

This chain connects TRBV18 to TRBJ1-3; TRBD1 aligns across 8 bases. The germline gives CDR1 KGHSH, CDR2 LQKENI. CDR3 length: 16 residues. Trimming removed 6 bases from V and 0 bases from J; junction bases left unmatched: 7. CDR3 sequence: CASSAGQATSGNTIYF. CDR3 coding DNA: TGTGCCAGCTCGGCGGGACAGGCCACCTCTGGAAACACCATATATTTT.

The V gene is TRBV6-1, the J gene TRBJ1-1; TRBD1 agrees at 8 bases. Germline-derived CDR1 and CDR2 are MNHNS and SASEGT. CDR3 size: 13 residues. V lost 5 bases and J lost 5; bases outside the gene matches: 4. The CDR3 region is CASSQGARTEAFF. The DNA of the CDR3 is TGTGCCAGCAGTCAGGGGGCGCGGACTGAAGCTTTCTTT.

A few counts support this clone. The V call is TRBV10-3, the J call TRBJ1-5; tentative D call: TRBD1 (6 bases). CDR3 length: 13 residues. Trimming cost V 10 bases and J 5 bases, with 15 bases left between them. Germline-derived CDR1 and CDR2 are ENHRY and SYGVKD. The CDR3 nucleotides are TGTGCCAGCACACAGGGAAGCTATCAGCCCCAGCATTTT. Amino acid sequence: CASTQGSYQPQHF.

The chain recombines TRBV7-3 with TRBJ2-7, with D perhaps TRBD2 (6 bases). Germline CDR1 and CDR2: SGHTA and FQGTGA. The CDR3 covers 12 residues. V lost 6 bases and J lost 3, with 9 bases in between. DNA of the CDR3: TGTGCCAGCAGGGGGAGGAGCTACGAGCAGTACTTC. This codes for CASRGRSYEQYF.

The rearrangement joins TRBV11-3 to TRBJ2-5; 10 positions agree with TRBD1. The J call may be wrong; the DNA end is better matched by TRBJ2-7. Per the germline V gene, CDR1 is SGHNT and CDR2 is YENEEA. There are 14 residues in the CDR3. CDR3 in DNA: TGTGCCAGCAGCCCGGGACAGGGGAGCTCCGAGCAGTACTTC. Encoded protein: CASSPGQGSSEQYF.

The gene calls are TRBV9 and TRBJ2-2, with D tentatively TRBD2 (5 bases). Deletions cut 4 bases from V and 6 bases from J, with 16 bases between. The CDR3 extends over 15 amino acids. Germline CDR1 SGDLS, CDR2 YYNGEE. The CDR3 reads CASSTRTHPAGELFF. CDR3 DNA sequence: TGTGCCAGCAGCACTCGGACTCATCCCGCCGGGGAGCTGTTTTTT. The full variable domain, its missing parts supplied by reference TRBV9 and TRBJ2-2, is DSGVTQTPKHLITATGQRVTLRCSPRSGDLSVYWYQQSLDQGLQFLIQYYNGEERAKGNILERFSAQQFPDLHSELNLSSLELGDSALYFCASSTRTHPAGELFFGEGSRLTVL.

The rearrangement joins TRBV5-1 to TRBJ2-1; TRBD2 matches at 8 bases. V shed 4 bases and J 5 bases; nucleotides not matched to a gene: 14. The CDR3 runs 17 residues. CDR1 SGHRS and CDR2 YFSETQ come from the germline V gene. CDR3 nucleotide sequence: TGCGCCAGCAGCCCGACTCCGGGACTAGGCCCTAACAATGAGCAGTTCTTC. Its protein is CASSPTPGLGPNNEQFF.